The clone carrying this T cell receptor beta chain appeared a single time. The antigen remains undetermined. The data were taken from a study of T cell responses to AZD1222 COVID-19 vaccine. Study information: Second-dose intervals near 4 or 12 weeks were combined. Study results and limitations: Females made up more of the donors, who were largely white British, and clonal diversity may have come out too low. Increased Spike-specific TCR breadth and depth were observed after two AZD1222 doses.

Germline V lookup: CDR1 MDHEN, CDR2 SYDVKM. CDR3 size: 15 residues. Trimming left V 6 bases short and J 6 bases short, with 21 bases between. Sequencing was performed with immunoSEQ multiplex PCR; in TCRdb, only in-frame clones are kept and a portion is missing. The sample includes about 130,000 clones, 85% to 90% of them seen just once. This specimen was peripheral blood, taken on day 0 of AZD1222 vaccination. This TCR derives from an adult in good health. The chain links TRBV28 to TRBJ2-7; D assignment may be TRBD1 or TRBD2 (5 bases each). In DNA, the CDR3 is TGTGCCAGCAGCCCAGGTTTGGACGGGACCTTCGAGCAGTACTTC. It yields the protein CASSPGLDGTFEQYF.